This T cell receptor (beta chain) comes out of a study of identical twins. The germline CDR1 and CDR2 sequences are SEHNR and FQNEAQ (reference sequence). This CDR3 region has 17 residues. With 7 bases clipped from V and 3 bases from J, the junction kept 10 bases outside the gene matches. Study-wide points: There were fewer insertions in abundant cord blood beta clonotypes, but memory repertoires showed no such pattern. Recombination models fit unrelated individuals' TCR alpha sharing but underestimated twins'. Zero-insertion findings could be partly confounded by invariant cells (MAIT and iNKT cells).

Template switching created a universal primer site, and the cDNA included unique molecular identifiers. TCRdb independently ran MiXCR on the 5' RACE reads; one entry per CDR3 protein. The table lists hundreds of thousands of distinct CDR3 sequences, more than 6.5% of them singletons, with around 2.1% in the top ten. Comment on this clonotype: Antigen unknown.

This sample also appeared in a second study, on yellow fever vaccine responses in identical twins.

The clonotype originates from a woman younger than 30 in good health. The chain is built from TRBV7-9 and TRBJ1-6, with 9 bases lining up with TRBD1. The sequenced sample was memory (CD45RO+) T cells sorted from blood. The CDR3 sequence is CASTRRSGQGYNSPLHF. DNA for the CDR3: TGTGCCAGCACCCGCAGGTCGGGACAGGGCTATAATTCACCCCTCCACTTT.